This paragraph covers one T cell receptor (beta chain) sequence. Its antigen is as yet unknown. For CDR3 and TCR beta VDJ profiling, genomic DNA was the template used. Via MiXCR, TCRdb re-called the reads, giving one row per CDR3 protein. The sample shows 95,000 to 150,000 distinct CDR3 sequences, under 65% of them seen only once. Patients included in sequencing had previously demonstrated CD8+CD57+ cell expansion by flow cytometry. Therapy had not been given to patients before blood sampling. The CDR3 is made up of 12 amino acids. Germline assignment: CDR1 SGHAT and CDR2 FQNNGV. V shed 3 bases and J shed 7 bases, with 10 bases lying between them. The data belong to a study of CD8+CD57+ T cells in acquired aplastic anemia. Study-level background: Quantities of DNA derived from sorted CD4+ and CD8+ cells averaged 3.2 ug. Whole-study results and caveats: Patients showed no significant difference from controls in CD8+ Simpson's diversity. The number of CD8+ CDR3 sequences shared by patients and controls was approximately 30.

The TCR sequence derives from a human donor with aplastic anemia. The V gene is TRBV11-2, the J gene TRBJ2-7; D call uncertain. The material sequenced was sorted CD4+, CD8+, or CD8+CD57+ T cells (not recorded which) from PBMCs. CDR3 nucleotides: TGTGCCAGCAGCTTGCCGGCAGTTGAGCAGTACTTC. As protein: CASSLPAVEQYF.